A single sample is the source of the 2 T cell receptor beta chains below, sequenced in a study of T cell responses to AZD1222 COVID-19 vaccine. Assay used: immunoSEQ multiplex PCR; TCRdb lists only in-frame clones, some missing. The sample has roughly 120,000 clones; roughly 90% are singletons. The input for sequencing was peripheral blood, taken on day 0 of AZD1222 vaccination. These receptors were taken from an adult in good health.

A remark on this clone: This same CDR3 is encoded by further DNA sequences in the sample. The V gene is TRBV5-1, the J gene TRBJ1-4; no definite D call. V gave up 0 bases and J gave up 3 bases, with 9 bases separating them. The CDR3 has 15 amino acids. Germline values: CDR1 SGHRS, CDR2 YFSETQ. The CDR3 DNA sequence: TGCGCCAGCAGCTTGGCCCCGGGAGCTAATGAAAAACTGTTTTTT. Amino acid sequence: CASSLAPGANEKLFF.

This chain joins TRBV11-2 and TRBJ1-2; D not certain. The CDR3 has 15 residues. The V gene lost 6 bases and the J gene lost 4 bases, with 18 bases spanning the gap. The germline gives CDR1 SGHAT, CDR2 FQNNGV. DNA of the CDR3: TGTGCCAGCAGGCGGAGATCGGGCACCTTCTATGGCTACACCTTC. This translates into CASRRRSGTFYGYTF.